This TCR beta chain was recorded in a study of identical twins. TCRdb processed the 5' RACE reads anew with MiXCR; each CDR3 protein has one entry. Found here are a few hundred thousand distinct CDR3 sequences, roughly 8.7% of them singletons; the top ten hold 3% to 3.5%. This clonotype was observed a handful of times. The same sample was also studied in work on yellow fever vaccine responses in identical twins.

Sequenced input: CD8+ T cells sorted from blood. This TCR was sampled from a young woman in good health.

The CDR3 region is CASSQSGLAAYEQYF. DNA of the CDR3: TGTGCCAGCAGTCAGTCGGGGCTAGCGGCCTACGAGCAGTACTTC. This chain uses TRBV6-5 with TRBJ2-7; 7 bases are a match to TRBD2. J gave up 2 bases and V 5 bases, and 9 bases lay outside the gene matches. CDR3 length equals 15 residues. The germline CDR1 and CDR2 sequences are MNHEY and SVGAGI.